The sequence of this T cell receptor beta chain was determined in a study of T cell responses to AZD1222 COVID-19 vaccine. Study-level results: Increases in Spike-specific TCR breadth and depth were seen after two AZD1222 doses. As reported, nearly half of all spike-specific TCRs target variant regions that are unmutated. There were repertoire samples only from the period after the peak T cell response.

TCRdb's copy holds only in-frame clones and misses some; the assay was immunoSEQ multiplex PCR. The sample contains 200,000 to 300,000 clones, over 90% of which appear only once. As concerns this clone: Its antigen is as yet unknown.

The sample consisted of peripheral blood, taken on day 0 of AZD1222 vaccination. This sequence originates from an adult in good health.

The CDR3 is CASSEPSLGPQHF. CDR3 sequence (DNA): TGTGCCAGCAGTGAACCATCCTTGGGCCCCCAGCATTTT. The rearrangement uses TRBV6-1 and TRBJ1-5; D gene ambiguous. In germline, CDR1 is MNHNS, CDR2 SASEGT. The CDR3 sequence is 13 residues long. V lost 2 bases, J lost 10 bases, and 12 bases lay in between.